One and the same sample provided the 20 T cell receptor beta chains below, sequenced in a study of blood T cell repertoires in COVID-19. The method was immunoSEQ multiplex PCR; TCRdb's version includes in-frame clones alone and lacks a portion of them. Of fewer than 500,000 clones in the sample, roughly nine tenths were seen once. Sample: PBMCs or T cells enriched from blood (not recorded which). The source of these receptors is a woman aged 18-29 years with acute COVID-19.

The chain has TRBV23-1 and TRBJ2-7; D is possibly TRBD2 (5 bases). TRBV23-1 is treated as an ORF (open reading frame) with a function not yet certain. The length of the CDR3 is 12 residues. V was cut by 11 bases and J by 2 bases, with 13 bases left in between. The CDR3 DNA is TGCGCCGGACTTCAGGCTACCTACGAGCAGTACTTC. Amino acid sequence: CAGLQATYEQYF.

The V and J genes are TRBV10-2 and TRBJ1-5; 8 positions match TRBD1. With V trimmed by 3 bases and J by 6 bases, 4 bases remained unmatched. The CDR3 is made up of 14 amino acids. Germline values: CDR1 WSHSY, CDR2 SAAADI. The CDR3 nucleotides are TGCGCCAGCAGTGACCCCGGGACAGGTCAGCCCCAGCATTTT. Its protein product is CASSDPGTGQPQHF.

This chain joins TRBV19 and TRBJ2-1; 7 nucleotides match TRBD1. J gave up 4 bases and V 5 bases, and 5 bases lay outside the gene matches. The germline gives CDR1 LNHDA, CDR2 SQIVND (reference sequence). The CDR3 spans 14 residues. The CDR3 DNA reads as TGTGCCAGTAGTCTGTCAGGGGGATACAATGAGCAGTTCTTC. Its translation: CASSLSGGYNEQFF.

V is TRBV7-9 and J is TRBJ2-2; 7 bases match TRBD1. Trimming removed 2 bases from V and 4 bases from J; junction bases left unmatched: 10. The germline V gene encodes CDR1 SEHNR and CDR2 FQNEAQ (reference sequence). CDR3 length: 17 amino acids. This CDR3 reads CASSLYATGPLTGELFF. CDR3 coding DNA: TGTGCCAGCAGCTTATACGCGACAGGGCCACTCACCGGGGAGCTGTTTTTT. The full variable domain, completed using reference TRBV7-9 and TRBJ2-2, is DTGVSQNPRHKITKRGQNVTFRCDPISEHNRLYWYRQTLGQGPEFLTYFQNEAQLEKSRLLSDRFSAERPKGSFSTLEIQRTEQGDSAMYLCASSLYATGPLTGELFFGEGSRLTVL.

V gene TRBV7-9 combines with J gene TRBJ1-6; tentative D call: TRBD1 (5 bases). CDR1 and CDR2 (germline): SEHNR, FQNEAQ (reference sequence). The CDR3 has 14 amino acids. V dropped 5 bases and J dropped 7 bases, with 12 bases sitting between them. The CDR3 DNA sequence: TGTGCCAGCAGCGTGGGGCGACTCAATTCACCCCTCCACTTT. The encoded protein is CASSVGRLNSPLHF.

The V and J genes are TRBV10-1 and TRBJ2-7; 7 bases are shared with TRBD1. Trimming removed 6 bases from V and 3 bases from J; junction bases left unmatched: 11. The germline V gene encodes CDR1 WNHNN and CDR2 SYGVQD (reference sequence). This CDR3 comprises 15 residues. The CDR3 sequence is CASSDKPGQSYEQYF. CDR3 in DNA: TGCGCCAGCAGCGATAAGCCGGGACAGAGCTACGAGCAGTACTTC.

V is TRBV29-1 and J is TRBJ2-6; no reliable D call. The CDR3 runs to 12 residues. Between the trimmed V and J ends, which lost 6 bases and 2 bases, there was a span of 5 bases. Germline V gives CDR1 SQVTM, CDR2 ANQGSEA. The CDR3 bases are TGCAGCGTATTAACTGGGGCCAACGTCCTGACTTTC. Translation gives CSVLTGANVLTF.

Details on this clone: Other DNA sequences within the sample encode an identical CDR3. The chain recombines TRBV18 with TRBJ1-6, with D maybe TRBD1 (6 bases). Germline V lookup: CDR1 KGHSH, CDR2 LQKENI. Trimming stripped 3 bases from V and 10 bases from J, with 13 bases between. This CDR3 comprises 14 residues. CDR3 residues: CASSPGAGDSPLHF. The CDR3 DNA reads as TGTGCCAGCTCACCGGGGGCGGGGGACTCACCCCTCCACTTT.

This clone has just one count. J is TRBJ2-1 and V is TRBV6-5; no reliable D call. Germline assignment: CDR1 MNHEY and CDR2 SVGAGI. The length of the CDR3 is 14 residues. V shed 7 bases and J shed 7 bases, with 17 bases lying between them. The CDR3 region is CASKLIAEYNEQFF. The CDR3 DNA reads TGTGCCAGCAAGCTTATAGCCGAATATAATGAGCAGTTCTTC.

This chain links TRBV5-1 with TRBJ1-1, with D perhaps TRBD1 (5 bases). V lost 1 base and J lost 4, with 11 bases in between. The CDR3 runs 14 residues. In germline, CDR1 is SGHRS, CDR2 YFSETQ. The CDR3 DNA reads as TGCGCCAGCAGCTTGACGACAGTCCCCACTGAAGCTTTCTTT. This gives the protein CASSLTTVPTEAFF.

The chain employs TRBV5-1 and TRBJ1-2; possible D gene TRBD1, 6 bases. The V end lost 4 bases, the J end lost 4 bases, and 14 bases lay between the germline ends. CDR1 and CDR2 (germline): SGHRS, YFSETQ. There are 14 residues in the CDR3. CDR3 in amino acids: CASSPGQIGYGYTF. The CDR3 DNA reads as TGCGCCAGCAGCCCTGGACAGATCGGCTATGGCTACACCTTC.

The count of this clone is one. This rearrangement joins TRBV15 to TRBJ2-7, with a weak D call TRBD1 (5 bases). V lost 5 bases, J lost 5 bases, and 16 bases lay in between. Germline V lookup: CDR1 LNHNV, CDR2 YYDKDF (reference sequence). CDR3 length: 14 amino acids. For the CDR3, the DNA is TGTGCCACCAGCCCAGAAGGGGATTTCAACGAGCAGTACTTC. Protein sequence: CATSPEGDFNEQYF.

The genes are TRBV14 and TRBJ1-2, with D hard to call. V was trimmed by 1 base and J by 5 bases, leaving 14 bases between them. The germline gives CDR1 SGHDN, CDR2 FVKESK. The CDR3 totals 15 residues. DNA for the CDR3: TGTGCCAGCAGCCAAGTGTATAACAGTCCTTATGGCTACACCTTC. It encodes CASSQVYNSPYGYTF. The full variable domain, in which reference TRBV14 and TRBJ1-2 provide the parts outside the CDR3, is EAGVTQFPSHSVIEKGQTVTLRCDPISGHDNLYWYRRVMGKEIKFLLHFVKESKQDESGMPNNRFLAERTGGTYSTLKVQPAELEDSGVYFCASSQVYNSPYGYTFGSGTRLTVV.

For this clone: Other DNA sequences in this specimen translate into the identical CDR3. V gene TRBV7-9 combines with J gene TRBJ1-1, with 9 nucleotides matching TRBD1. Germline V CDR1 and CDR2: SEHNR, FQNEAQ (reference sequence). V lost 1 base and J lost 0; bases outside the gene matches: 0. This CDR3 has 15 residues. This CDR3 reads CASSLGTGVNTEAFF. The CDR3 region has the DNA TGTGCCAGCAGCTTAGGGACAGGGGTGAACACTGAAGCTTTCTTT.

This clone was seen only a few times. The J gene is TRBJ1-1, the V gene TRBV6-2 or TRBV6-3; D is undetermined. The V and J ends lost 0 bases and 4 bases respectively, with 9 bases between them. The germline V gene has CDR1 MNHEY and CDR2 SVGEGT. The CDR3 sequence is 14 residues long. The CDR3 bases are TGTGCCAGCAGTTACTCTAGATTTGGCACTGAAGCTTTCTTT. It yields the protein CASSYSRFGTEAFF.

This chain uses TRBV27 with TRBJ1-4; 7 nucleotides match TRBD1. There are 15 residues in the CDR3. With V trimmed by 3 bases and J by 7 bases, 8 bases remained unmatched. From germline, CDR1 is MNHEY and CDR2 SMNVEV (reference sequence). CDR3 residues: CASSFTDRVREKLFF. The CDR3 coding sequence is TGTGCCAGCAGTTTTACAGACAGGGTGCGTGAAAAACTGTTTTTT.

The J gene is TRBJ1-1, the V gene TRBV12-3 or TRBV12-4; TRBD1 is a possible D gene (5 bases). Deletions cut 10 bases from V and 1 base from J, with 13 bases between. The length of the CDR3 is 13 residues. CDR3 in DNA: TGTGCCATCACTTTACAGGAGAACACTGAAGCTTTCTTT. This translates into CAITLQENTEAFF.

The gene calls are TRBV7-8 and TRBJ1-2; 8 bases fit TRBD1. V dropped 5 bases and J dropped 8; count of bases not matched to a gene: 7. The CDR3 spans 13 residues. Germline V gives CDR1 SGHVS, CDR2 FQNEAQ. CDR3 in DNA: TGTGCCAGCAGCCCGAGACAGGGGACGGGCTACACCTTC. Translated, it gives CASSPRQGTGYTF.

The rearrangement links TRBV27 to TRBJ2-1; D is ambiguous. The CDR3 consists of 12 residues. Germline V lookup: CDR1 MNHEY, CDR2 SMNVEV (reference sequence). V was trimmed by 5 bases and J by 11 bases, leaving 13 bases between them. The CDR3 loop is CASSPPDTQQFF. The CDR3 DNA sequence: TGTGCCAGCAGTCCACCAGACACCCAGCAGTTCTTC.

This chain connects TRBV7-9 to TRBJ2-2; maybe TRBD2 (6 bases). This CDR3 contains 15 residues. The V gene lost 4 bases and the J gene lost 1 base, with 10 bases spanning the gap. The V gene's germline CDR1 is SEHNR and CDR2 FQNEAQ (reference sequence). The CDR3 DNA is TGTGCCAGCAGCTCATACGGGAGGAACACCGGGGAGCTGTTTTTT. Its translation is CASSSYGRNTGELFF.